This T cell receptor beta chain was sequenced for a study of regulatory T cells in long-lasting Graves disease. Overall study: Patients with persistent Graves' disease had over 5 years of antithyroid drugs and persistent TSH receptor antibodies.

Both iRepertoire HTBI primers and Arm-PCR of CDR3 regions were used to build the TCR beta libraries. TCRdb recomputed calls from the multiplex PCR reads with MiXCR, one row per CDR3 protein. The table has around 460,000 distinct CDR3 sequences, around a fifth seen once; the top ten hold about an eighth. Findings and caveats of the study: Persistent Graves' patients showed less TCR diversity than newly diagnosed ones. Newly diagnosed disease favored TRBV20-1 and TRBJ2-1 over persistent disease.

The CDR3 spans 13 residues. The V end lost 3 bases, the J end lost 11 bases, and 12 bases lay between the germline ends. Per germline, CDR1 SGHRS and CDR2 YFSETQ. Comments on this clonotype: Antigen: not known.

Time point here: persistent/refractory GD, antithyroid drugs over 5 years with positive TRAb. Construction of the TCR library relied on RNA isolated from PBMCs. With EDTA tubes as the receptacles, approximately 8.2 milliliters of peripheral blood were drawn. The sequence came from a female donor with Graves disease. The chain recombines TRBV5-1 with TRBJ1-6; D not resolved. The source was peripheral blood mononuclear cells (PBMCs), collected when the disease was refractory, from a patient treated with antithyroid drugs. The CDR3 loop reads CASSSAGETPLHF. CDR3 bases: TGCGCCAGCAGCTCGGCGGGTGAAACACCCCTCCACTTT.